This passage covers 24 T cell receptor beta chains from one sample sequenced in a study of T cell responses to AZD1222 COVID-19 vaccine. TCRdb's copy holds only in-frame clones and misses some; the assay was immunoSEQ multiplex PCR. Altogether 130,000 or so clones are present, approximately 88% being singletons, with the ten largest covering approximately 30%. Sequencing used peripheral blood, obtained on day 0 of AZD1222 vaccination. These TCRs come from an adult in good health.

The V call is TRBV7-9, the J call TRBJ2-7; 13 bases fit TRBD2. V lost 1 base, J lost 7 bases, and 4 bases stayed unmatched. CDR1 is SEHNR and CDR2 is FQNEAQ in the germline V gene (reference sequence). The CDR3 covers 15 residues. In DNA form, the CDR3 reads TGTGCCAGCAGCTTAGTAGGACTAGCGGGAGATGAGCAGTACTTC. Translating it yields CASSLVGLAGDEQYF. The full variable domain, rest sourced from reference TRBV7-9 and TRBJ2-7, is DTGVSQNPRHKITKRGQNVTFRCDPISEHNRLYWYRQTLGQGPEFLTYFQNEAQLEKSRLLSDRFSAERPKGSFSTLEIQRTEQGDSAMYLCASSLVGLAGDEQYFGPGTRLTVT.

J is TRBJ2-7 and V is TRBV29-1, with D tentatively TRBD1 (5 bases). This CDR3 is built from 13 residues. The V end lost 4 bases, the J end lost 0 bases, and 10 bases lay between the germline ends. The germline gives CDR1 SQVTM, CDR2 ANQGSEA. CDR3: CSVVRDSSYEQYF. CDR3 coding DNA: TGCAGCGTTGTGCGAGACAGCTCCTACGAGCAGTACTTC.

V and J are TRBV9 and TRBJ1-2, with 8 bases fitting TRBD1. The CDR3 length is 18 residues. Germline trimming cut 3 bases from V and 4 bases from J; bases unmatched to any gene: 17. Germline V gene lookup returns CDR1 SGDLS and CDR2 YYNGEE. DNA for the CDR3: TGTGCCAGCAGCGATCCCTCGGACAGGGCCTCCGTTAGCTATGGCTACACCTTC. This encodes CASSDPSDRASVSYGYTF.

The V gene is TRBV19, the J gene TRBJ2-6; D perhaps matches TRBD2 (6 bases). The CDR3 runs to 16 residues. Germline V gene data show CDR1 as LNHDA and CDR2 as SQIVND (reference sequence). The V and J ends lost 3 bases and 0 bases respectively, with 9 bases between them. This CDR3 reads CASSMEGRSGANVLTF. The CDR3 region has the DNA TGTGCCAGTAGTATGGAGGGTCGCTCTGGGGCCAACGTCCTGACTTTC.

In DNA, the CDR3 is TGTGCCAGCAGCTTAAGGGGCAGATCGAACACTGAAGCTTTCTTT. It codes for CASSLRGRSNTEAFF. The chain recombines TRBV13 with TRBJ1-1; possibly TRBD1 for D (5 bases). This CDR3 is 15 amino acids long. V was cut by 2 bases and J by 1 base, with 11 bases left in between. Germline CDR1 is PRHDT and CDR2 is FYEKMQ (reference sequence).

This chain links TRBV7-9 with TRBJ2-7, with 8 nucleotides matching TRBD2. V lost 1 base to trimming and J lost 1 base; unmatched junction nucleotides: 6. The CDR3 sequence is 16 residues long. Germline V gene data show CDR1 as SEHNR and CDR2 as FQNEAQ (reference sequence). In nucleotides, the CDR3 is TGTGCCAGCAGCTTAGGAGCGGGGGTAAGATCCTACGAGCAGTACTTC. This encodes CASSLGAGVRSYEQYF.

CDR3 bases: TGTGCCAGCAGCCTGACAGGCGGAGGCTACACCTTC. Its translation is CASSLTGGGYTF. This sequence joins TRBV3-1 (or the pseudogene TRBV3-2) and TRBJ1-2; tentatively, D is TRBD1 (6 bases). Looked up from germline, CDR1 is LGHDT and CDR2 is YNNKEL (reference sequence). The V end was cut by 4 bases, the J end by 8 bases, with 11 bases between. The CDR3 contains 12 residues.

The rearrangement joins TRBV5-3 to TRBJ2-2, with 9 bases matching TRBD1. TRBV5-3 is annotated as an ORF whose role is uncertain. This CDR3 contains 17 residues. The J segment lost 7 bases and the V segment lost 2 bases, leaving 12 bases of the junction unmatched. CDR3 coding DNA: TGTGCCAGAAGCTTTGGGTGGGGGACAGGGTTCGGCGGGGAGCTGTTTTTT. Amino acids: CARSFGWGTGFGGELFF.

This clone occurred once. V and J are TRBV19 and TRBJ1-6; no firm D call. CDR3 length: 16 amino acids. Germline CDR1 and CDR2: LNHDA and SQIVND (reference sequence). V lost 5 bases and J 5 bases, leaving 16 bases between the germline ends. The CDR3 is CASSETGNGNNSPLHF. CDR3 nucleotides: TGTGCCAGTAGTGAGACTGGGAATGGTAATAATTCACCCCTCCACTTT. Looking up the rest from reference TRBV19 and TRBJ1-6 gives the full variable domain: DGGITQSPKYLFRKEGQNVTLSCEQNLNHDAMYWYRQDPGQGLRLIYYSQIVNDFQKGDIAEGYSVSREKKESFPLTVTSAQKNPTAFYLCASSETGNGNNSPLHFGNGTRLTVT.

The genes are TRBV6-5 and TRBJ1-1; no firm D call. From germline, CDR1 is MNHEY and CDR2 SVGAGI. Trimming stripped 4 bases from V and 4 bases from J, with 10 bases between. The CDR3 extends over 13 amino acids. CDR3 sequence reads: CASSFRVITEAFF. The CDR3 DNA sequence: TGTGCCAGCAGTTTTCGGGTGATCACTGAAGCTTTCTTT.

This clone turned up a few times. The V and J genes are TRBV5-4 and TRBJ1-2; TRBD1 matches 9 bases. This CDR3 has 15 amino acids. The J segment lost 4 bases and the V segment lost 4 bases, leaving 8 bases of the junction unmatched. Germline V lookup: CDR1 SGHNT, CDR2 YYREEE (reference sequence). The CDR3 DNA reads TGTGCCAGCAGCAAAGAGGGACAGGGCGCCTATGGCTACACCTTC. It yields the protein CASSKEGQGAYGYTF. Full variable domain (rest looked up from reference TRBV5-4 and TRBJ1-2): ETGVTQSPTHLIKTRGQQVTLRCSSQSGHNTVSWYQQALGQGPQFIFQYYREEENGRGNFPPRFSGLQFPNYSSELNVNALELDDSALYLCASSKEGQGAYGYTFGSGTRLTVV.

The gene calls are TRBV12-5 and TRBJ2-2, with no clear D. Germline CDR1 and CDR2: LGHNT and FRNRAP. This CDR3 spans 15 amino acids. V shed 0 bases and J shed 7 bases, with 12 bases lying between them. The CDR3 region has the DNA TGTGCTAGTGGTTTGGTAATCCGGCTTGGCGGGGAGCTGTTTTTT. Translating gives CASGLVIRLGGELFF.

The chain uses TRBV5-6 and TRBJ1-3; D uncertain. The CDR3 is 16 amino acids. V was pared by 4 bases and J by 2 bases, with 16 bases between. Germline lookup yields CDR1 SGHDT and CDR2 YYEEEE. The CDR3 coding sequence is TGTGCCAGCAGCCCGGACCTCCCGCGACCTGGAAACACCATATATTTT. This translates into CASSPDLPRPGNTIYF.

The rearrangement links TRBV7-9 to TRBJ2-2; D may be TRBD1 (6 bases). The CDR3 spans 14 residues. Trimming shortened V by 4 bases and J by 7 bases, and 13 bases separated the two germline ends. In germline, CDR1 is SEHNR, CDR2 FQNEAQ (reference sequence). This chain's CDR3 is CASSSGAYGGELFF. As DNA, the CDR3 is TGTGCCAGCAGCTCAGGGGCTTACGGCGGGGAGCTGTTTTTT.

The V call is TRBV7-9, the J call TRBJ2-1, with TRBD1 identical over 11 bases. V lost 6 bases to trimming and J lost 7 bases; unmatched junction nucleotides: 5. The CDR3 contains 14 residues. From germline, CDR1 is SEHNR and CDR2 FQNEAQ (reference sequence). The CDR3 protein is CASRFGTGGNEQFF. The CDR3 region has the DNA TGTGCCAGCAGGTTCGGGACAGGGGGGAATGAGCAGTTCTTC. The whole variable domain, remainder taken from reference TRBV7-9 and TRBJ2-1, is DTGVSQNPRHKITKRGQNVTFRCDPISEHNRLYWYRQTLGQGPEFLTYFQNEAQLEKSRLLSDRFSAERPKGSFSTLEIQRTEQGDSAMYLCASRFGTGGNEQFFGPGTRLTVL.

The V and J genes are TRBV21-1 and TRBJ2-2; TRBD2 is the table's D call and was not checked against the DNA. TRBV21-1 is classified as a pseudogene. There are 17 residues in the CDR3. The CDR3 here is CASSTGYRDSHTGELFF. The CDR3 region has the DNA TGTGCCAGCAGCACGGGCTACCGGGACTCCCACACCGGGGAGCTGTTTTTT.

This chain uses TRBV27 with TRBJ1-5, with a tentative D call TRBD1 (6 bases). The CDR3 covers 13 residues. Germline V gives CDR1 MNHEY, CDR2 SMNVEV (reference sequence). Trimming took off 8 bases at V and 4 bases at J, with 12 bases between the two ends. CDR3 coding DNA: TGTGCCAGCTCCGTGACAGGTAATCAGCCCCAGCATTTT. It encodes CASSVTGNQPQHF.

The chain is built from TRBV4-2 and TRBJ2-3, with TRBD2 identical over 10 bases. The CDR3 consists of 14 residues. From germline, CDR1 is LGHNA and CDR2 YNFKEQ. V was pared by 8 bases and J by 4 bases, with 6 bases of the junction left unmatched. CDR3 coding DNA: TGTGCCAGCGACCCTAGCGGGGGATCAGATACGCAGTATTTT. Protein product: CASDPSGGSDTQYF.

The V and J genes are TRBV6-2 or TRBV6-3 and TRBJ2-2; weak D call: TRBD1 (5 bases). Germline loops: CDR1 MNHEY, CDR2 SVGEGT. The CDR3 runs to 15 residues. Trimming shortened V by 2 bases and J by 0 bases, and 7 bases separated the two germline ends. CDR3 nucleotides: TGTGCCAGCAGTTACGACAGATCGAACACCGGGGAGCTGTTTTTT. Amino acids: CASSYDRSNTGELFF.

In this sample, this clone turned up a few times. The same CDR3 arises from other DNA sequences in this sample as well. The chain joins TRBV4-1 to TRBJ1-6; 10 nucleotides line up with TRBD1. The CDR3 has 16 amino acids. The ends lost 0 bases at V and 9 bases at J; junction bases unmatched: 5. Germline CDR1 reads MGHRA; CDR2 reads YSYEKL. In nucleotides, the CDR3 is TGCGCCAGCAGCCAAGAACCTGGACAGGGGGGTTCACCCCTCCACTTT. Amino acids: CASSQEPGQGGSPLHF.

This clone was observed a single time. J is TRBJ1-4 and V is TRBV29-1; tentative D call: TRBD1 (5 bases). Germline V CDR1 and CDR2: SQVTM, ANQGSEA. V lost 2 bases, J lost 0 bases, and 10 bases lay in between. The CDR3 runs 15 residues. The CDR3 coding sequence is TGCAGCGTTGAAATGACAGATGCAACTAATGAAAAACTGTTTTTT. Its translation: CSVEMTDATNEKLFF.

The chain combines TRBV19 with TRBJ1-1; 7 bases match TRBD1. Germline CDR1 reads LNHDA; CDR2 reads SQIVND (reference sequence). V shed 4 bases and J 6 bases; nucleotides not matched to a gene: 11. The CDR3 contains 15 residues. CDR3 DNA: TGTGCCAGTAGTACCACCTGGGGAGGGACAGCTGAAGCTTTCTTT. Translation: CASSTTWGGTAEAFF.

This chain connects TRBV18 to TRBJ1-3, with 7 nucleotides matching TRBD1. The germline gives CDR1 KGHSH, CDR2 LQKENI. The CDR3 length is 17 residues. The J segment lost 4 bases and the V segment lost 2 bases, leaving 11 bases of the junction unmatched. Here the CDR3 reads CASSPVTGEKAGNTIYF. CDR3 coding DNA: TGTGCCAGCTCACCAGTAACAGGGGAAAAAGCGGGAAACACCATATATTTT.

CDR3 loop: CASSQEYTEAFF. For the CDR3, the DNA is TGTGCCAGTAGTCAAGAATACACTGAAGCTTTCTTT. The rearrangement links TRBV19 to TRBJ1-1; D uncertain. V was pared by 5 bases and J by 3 bases, with 7 bases between. Germline V gene lookup returns CDR1 LNHDA and CDR2 SQIVND (reference sequence). The CDR3 covers 12 residues.